These 3 T cell receptor beta chains were all obtained from the same sample, sequenced in a study of T cell repertoires in cytomegalovirus infection. Which antigens these TCRs recognize remains unknown. In TCRdb, the reads were re-called with MiXCR into one record per CDR3 protein. This table has 900,000 to 950,000 distinct CDR3 sequences, 31% appearing once. The sequenced sample was cultured CD8+ T cells from PBMCs, obtained from culture after CMV antigen stimulation. All receptors come from a human donor in good health (CMV status not recorded). Some clones in this sample may be carry-over from other donors' samples.

The rearrangement joins TRBV4-2 to TRBJ2-3; D remains unclear. The CDR3 has 15 amino acids. The V gene's germline CDR1 is LGHNA and CDR2 YNFKEQ. V shed 1 base and J shed 3 bases, with 11 bases lying between them. CDR3 loop: CASSQVLVGTDTQYF. CDR3 nucleotides: TGTGCCAGCAGCCAAGTTCTAGTGGGAACAGATACGCAGTATTTT.

The V call is TRBV10-3, the J call TRBJ2-7; no definite D call. Germline lookup yields CDR1 ENHRY and CDR2 SYGVKD. Between the trimmed V and J ends, which lost 6 bases and 1 base, there was a span of 7 bases. The CDR3 spans 12 residues. CDR3 nucleotides: TGTGCCATCAGGGCAGTGTCCTACGAGCAGTACTTC. Amino acid sequence: CAIRAVSYEQYF.

The chain uses TRBV6-2 or TRBV6-3 and TRBJ1-1, with D uncertain. Between the trimmed V and J ends, which lost 10 bases and 6 bases, there was a span of 12 bases. The CDR3 sequence is 11 residues long. CDR1 and CDR2 (germline): MNHEY, SVGEGT. CDR3 protein: CATSPSSEAFF. The CDR3, as DNA: TGTGCCACCTCCCCGTCATCTGAAGCTTTCTTT.